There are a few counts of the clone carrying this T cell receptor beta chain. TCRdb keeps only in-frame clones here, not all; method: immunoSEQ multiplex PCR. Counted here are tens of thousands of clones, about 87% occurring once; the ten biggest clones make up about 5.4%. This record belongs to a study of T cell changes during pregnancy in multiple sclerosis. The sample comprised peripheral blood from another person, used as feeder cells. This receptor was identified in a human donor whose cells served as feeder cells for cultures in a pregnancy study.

The CDR3 DNA reads as TGTGCCAGCAGCCCTCCATCCGGGGCCCCCGGGGAGCTGTTTTTT. Protein: CASSPPSGAPGELFF. The gene calls are TRBV9 and TRBJ2-2, with D perhaps being TRBD1 or TRBD2 (5 bases each). This CDR3 is 15 amino acids long. Trimming took off 4 bases at V and 6 bases at J, with 16 bases between the two ends. Germline V gives CDR1 SGDLS, CDR2 YYNGEE.